This T cell receptor beta chain was identified in a study of shared clonotypes between healthy human individuals. About the research overall: Participating donors consisted of a couple of women and a few men aged 18 to 49.

This CDR3 comprises 14 residues. The V and J ends lost 4 bases and 8 bases respectively, with 17 bases between them. Germline values: CDR1 MNHEY, CDR2 SMNVEV (reference sequence). Generated by immunoSEQ multiplex PCR, the TCRdb table keeps only in-frame clones and is missing some. The sample gives over 800,000 clones, almost 95% of which show up once; less than 25% is in the top ten. Naive CD8 isolation took CD45RO-negative cells positively selected for CCR7 and excluded terminally differentiated effector memory CD45RA+ cells. The healthy adult donors were HIV-negative and reported no recent acute infections or vaccinations. All participating donors were Caucasian adults from Nashville, Tennessee.

Sequencing was performed on naive CD8+ T cells sorted from blood. V gene TRBV27 combines with J gene TRBJ1-2, with D possibly being TRBD1 (6 bases). The sequence was obtained from a man younger than 45 in good health. CDR3 bases: TGTGCCAGCAGTTCCGGTTACAGGGTGGAGGGCTACACCTTC. Translation gives CASSSGYRVEGYTF.